Listed here are 30 T cell receptor beta chains from one sample, sequenced in a study of T-cell reconstitution after alpha-beta-depleted transplantation in children. Preparation of the TCRbeta library used unique molecular identifiers. TCRdb independently ran MiXCR on the PCR reads; one entry per CDR3 protein. This table has about 540,000 distinct CDR3 sequences, roughly 18% appearing once. This sample comprised PBMCs from the stem cell graft donor, obtained from the stem cell graft. The receptors shown here come from a human donor who donated a stem cell graft to a child with acute lymphoblastic leukemia.

This clonotype was seen a handful of times. The rearrangement links TRBV6-1 to TRBJ2-3; 7 bases line up with TRBD2. CDR1 is MNHNS and CDR2 is SASEGT in the germline V gene. The CDR3 is 13 residues long. CDR3 nucleotides: TGTTCCGCCACAGCGGGACTAACCGAGACGCAGTATTTT. Translation gives CSATAGLTETQYF.

This clonotype was counted only a few times. The chain employs TRBV6-1 and TRBJ2-1, with TRBD2 matching over 9 bases. V shed 0 bases and J 8 bases; nucleotides not matched to a gene: 11. Germline V CDR1 and CDR2: MNHNS, SASEGT. The CDR3 runs to 17 residues. CDR3 residues: CASSEAATAGGLHEQFF. The DNA of the CDR3 is TGTGCCAGCAGTGAAGCTGCGACTGCGGGAGGGCTACATGAGCAGTTCTTC.

This sequence joins TRBV24-1 and TRBJ1-5; no definite D call. With 5 bases removed from V and 2 bases from J, the gap between germline ends came to 12 bases. The CDR3 length is 15 residues. The germline CDR1 and CDR2 sequences are KGHDR and SFDVKD. The CDR3, as DNA: TGTGCCACCAGTGTGAGCGGGTCTGGCAATCAGCCCCAGCATTTT. The encoded protein is CATSVSGSGNQPQHF.

This rearrangement joins TRBV5-6 to TRBJ1-5; the D gene is possibly TRBD1 (5 bases). The germline gives CDR1 SGHDT, CDR2 YYEEEE. The V gene lost 4 bases and the J gene lost 7 bases, with 12 bases spanning the gap. The CDR3 is 13 residues long. The CDR3: CASSLGDFQPQHF. The CDR3 coding sequence is TGTGCCAGCAGCCTGGGGGATTTCCAGCCCCAGCATTTT.

The table lists this clonotype with a few counts. The chain links TRBV9 to TRBJ2-3, with D uncertain. The CDR3 spans 14 residues. V lost 3 bases and J lost 4, with 12 bases in between. Germline V CDR1 and CDR2: SGDLS, YYNGEE. CDR3 amino acids: CASSGGAFSDTQYF. CDR3 bases: TGTGCCAGCAGCGGAGGTGCTTTCTCAGATACGCAGTATTTT.

The V and J genes are TRBV28 and TRBJ2-7, with D unresolved. V lost 3 bases and J 3 bases, leaving 12 bases between the germline ends. CDR3 length: 14 amino acids. CDR1 and CDR2 from the germline V gene are MDHEN and SYDVKM. CDR3 sequence (DNA): TGTGCCAGCAGTTTTGAGCCAGCCAACTACGAGCAGTACTTC. This gives the protein CASSFEPANYEQYF.

This clonotype was seen more than once but under ten times. The V and J genes are TRBV10-2 and TRBJ2-5; D remains unclear. Trimming took 11 bases from V and 9 from J, leaving 10 bases between them. In germline, CDR1 is WSHSY, CDR2 SAAADI. This CDR3 spans 9 amino acids. CDR3 DNA sequence: TGCGCCTCCGGGCCGGCCCAGTACTTC. Translating it yields CASGPAQYF.

In its sample, this clonotype was seen a few times. The genes are TRBV12-3 or TRBV12-4 and TRBJ1-2; D perhaps matches TRBD1 (5 bases). The CDR3 has 15 amino acids. V lost 1 base to trimming and J lost 7 bases, with 16 bases between them. For the CDR3, the DNA is TGTGCCAGCAGTTTAGATGCCGGGACCTCGGGTGGCTACACCTTC. Encoded protein: CASSLDAGTSGGYTF.

This clonotype was detected ten times or more. This chain uses TRBV18 with TRBJ2-1; 7 bases align to TRBD2. The CDR3 spans 18 residues. The V gene's germline CDR1 is KGHSH and CDR2 LQKENI. V was pared by 0 bases and J by 3 bases, with 11 bases of the junction left unmatched. The CDR3 DNA follows: TGTGCCAGCTCACCACCGACACCTCTAGCGGAATTCTACAATGAGCAGTTCTTC. It encodes CASSPPTPLAEFYNEQFF.

A single count supports this clonotype. V is TRBV5-1 and J is TRBJ2-7; 9 positions agree with TRBD2. Germline lookup yields CDR1 SGHRS and CDR2 YFSETQ. Unmatched junction bases numbered 8, after V lost 0 bases and J lost 13 bases. This CDR3 spans 13 amino acids. The CDR3 DNA follows: TGCGCCAGCAGCTTGGGAGCGCCTAGCGGGACTTACTTC. Translation gives CASSLGAPSGTYF.

CDR3 sequence: CASSPDRSRYQETQYF. The DNA of the CDR3 is TGTGCCAGCAGCCCTGACAGGTCCCGGTACCAAGAGACCCAGTACTTC. The V gene is TRBV7-9, the J gene TRBJ2-5, with D perhaps TRBD1 (6 bases). CDR3 length equals 16 residues. Trimming cost V 5 bases and J 0 bases, with 16 bases left between them. The germline CDR1 and CDR2 sequences are SEHNR and FQNEAQ (reference sequence).

This clonotype was seen a few times. This chain links TRBV20-1 with TRBJ1-5, with D possibly being TRBD1 (5 bases). Germline-derived CDR1 and CDR2 are DFQATT and SNEGSKA (reference sequence). Trimming cost V 1 base and J 2 bases, with 21 bases left between them. The CDR3 loop spans 18 amino acids. The CDR3 region has the DNA TGCAGTGCTAGAGGAGGGGCAGGTGTTAATTGGGGCAATCAGCCCCAGCATTTT. Amino acid sequence: CSARGGAGVNWGNQPQHF.

The chain employs TRBV27 and TRBJ1-5; D unresolved. Looked up from germline, CDR1 is MNHEY and CDR2 is SMNVEV (reference sequence). Between the trimmed V and J ends, which lost 6 bases and 0 bases, there was a span of 18 bases. The CDR3 totals 17 residues. DNA of the CDR3: TGTGCCAGCAGCCTACGGGGTCCTCCTTATAGCAATCAGCCCCAGCATTTT. As protein: CASSLRGPPYSNQPQHF.

The rearrangement links TRBV24-1 to TRBJ2-1; 10 bases fit TRBD2. This CDR3 has 12 residues. Per the germline V gene, CDR1 is KGHDR and CDR2 is SFDVKD. V lost 7 bases and J lost 12; bases outside the gene matches: 5. The CDR3 loop is CATSDPSGRQFF. CDR3 bases: TGTGCCACCAGCGACCCTAGCGGGAGGCAGTTCTTC.

The sample holds a few counts of this clonotype. This chain connects TRBV5-1 to TRBJ1-1; 8 positions agree with TRBD1. Germline-derived CDR1 and CDR2 are SGHRS and YFSETQ. Trimming removed 4 bases from V and 0 bases from J; junction bases left unmatched: 8. This CDR3 is 16 amino acids long. CDR3: CASSAVYRGMNTEAFF. DNA for the CDR3: TGCGCCAGCAGCGCCGTCTACAGGGGGATGAACACTGAAGCTTTCTTT.

The chain recombines TRBV29-1 with TRBJ2-1; 11 positions match TRBD2. The CDR3 is 13 amino acids. Per germline, CDR1 SQVTM and CDR2 ANQGSEA. V shed 7 bases and J 3 bases; nucleotides not matched to a gene: 2. For the CDR3, the DNA is TGCAGCGGGGGACTAGCGGACTACAATGAGCAGTTCTTC. It specifies CSGGLADYNEQFF.

The genes are TRBV3-1 and TRBJ2-2; D is possibly TRBD2 (7 bases). V was trimmed by 5 bases and J by 3 bases, leaving 19 bases between them. The CDR3 sequence is 17 residues long. In germline, CDR1 is LGHDT, CDR2 YNNKEL (reference sequence). The chain's CDR3 is CASSMRGVAGHTGELFF. CDR3 sequence (DNA): TGTGCCAGCAGCATGAGGGGGGTAGCGGGCCACACCGGGGAGCTGTTTTTT.

This clonotype was recorded once. The rearrangement links TRBV10-3 to TRBJ2-1; a possible D gene is TRBD2 (6 bases). The CDR3 sequence is 15 residues long. V was clipped by 10 bases and J by 6 bases, with 22 bases between them. Germline V lookup: CDR1 ENHRY, CDR2 SYGVKD. The CDR3 protein is CATGLPAGTFNEQFF. DNA for the CDR3: TGTGCCACCGGTCTCCCGGCGGGGACCTTCAATGAGCAGTTCTTC.

The J gene is TRBJ2-1, the V gene TRBV19; D is possibly TRBD2 (6 bases). Germline V gene sequence: CDR1 LNHDA, CDR2 SQIVND (reference sequence). V was pared by 9 bases and J by 6 bases, with 9 bases between. The CDR3 consists of 11 residues. CDR3: CASYSGNEQFF. The CDR3 DNA reads TGTGCCAGCTATAGCGGCAATGAGCAGTTCTTC. Complete variable domain (other parts from reference TRBV19 and TRBJ2-1): DGGITQSPKYLFRKEGQNVTLSCEQNLNHDAMYWYRQDPGQGLRLIYYSQIVNDFQKGDIAEGYSVSREKKESFPLTVTSAQKNPTAFYLCASYSGNEQFFGPGTRLTVL.

This clonotype was counted a few times. The rearrangement joins TRBV7-9 to TRBJ2-7; a weak D match, TRBD1 (5 bases). V gave up 3 bases and J gave up 11 bases, with 14 bases separating them. The germline CDR1 and CDR2 sequences are SEHNR and FQNEAQ (reference sequence). The CDR3 spans 12 residues. CDR3 residues: CASSFIQGAEYF. The CDR3 bases are TGTGCCAGCAGCTTTATCCAAGGGGCCGAGTACTTC.

This chain uses TRBV29-1 with TRBJ2-7, with TRBD2 identical over 13 bases. From germline, CDR1 is SQVTM and CDR2 ANQGSEA. The CDR3 spans 13 residues. The V gene end was trimmed by 6 bases and the J gene end by 4 bases; junction bases not matched to a gene: 3. The CDR3 is CSVWTSGSYEQYF. CDR3 coding DNA: TGCAGCGTCTGGACTAGCGGGAGTTACGAGCAGTACTTC.

This chain links TRBV20-1 with TRBJ2-7, with D maybe TRBD1 (5 bases). Trimming cost V 8 bases and J 0 bases, with 17 bases left between them. This CDR3 has 14 amino acids. Germline CDR1 DFQATT, CDR2 SNEGSKA (reference sequence). As DNA, the CDR3 is TGCAGTTCAACCCGGACAACCGACTCCTACGAGCAGTACTTC. It specifies CSSTRTTDSYEQYF.

This clonotype appeared many times. The chain links TRBV11-2 to TRBJ2-5; D gene ambiguous. The CDR3 loop spans 14 amino acids. The germline gives CDR1 SGHAT, CDR2 FQNNGV. V was clipped by 2 bases and J by 2 bases, with 9 bases between them. CDR3 sequence (DNA): TGTGCCAGCAGCTTAAGTCTAGGTCAAGAGACCCAGTACTTC. Amino acids: CASSLSLGQETQYF.

J is TRBJ1-4 and V is TRBV19, with 8 bases identical to TRBD1. Germline loops: CDR1 LNHDA, CDR2 SQIVND (reference sequence). The CDR3 length is 13 residues. V was pared by 5 bases and J by 8 bases, with 4 bases of the junction left unmatched. In nucleotides, the CDR3 is TGTGCCAGTAGTCCGGGGACAGGAGAAAAACTGTTTTTT. This translates into CASSPGTGEKLFF.

This clonotype was seen more than once but under ten times. The CDR3 sequence: CAISLSPTDTQYF. CDR3 DNA: TGTGCCATCAGCCTAAGTCCCACAGATACGCAGTATTTT. The chain couples TRBV10-3 to TRBJ2-3; D call uncertain. The CDR3 is 13 residues long. Trimming removed 6 bases at V and 2 bases at J, with 9 bases between. Germline assignment: CDR1 ENHRY and CDR2 SYGVKD.

The chain has TRBV20-1 and TRBJ1-5; tentative D call: TRBD1 (5 bases). CDR3 length equals 14 residues. V was clipped by 6 bases and J by 5 bases, with 17 bases between them. Germline lookup yields CDR1 DFQATT and CDR2 SNEGSKA (reference sequence). This CDR3 is CSASSRDGHQPQHF. In DNA form, the CDR3 reads TGCAGTGCCTCCTCCCGGGACGGACATCAGCCCCAGCATTTT.

The genes are TRBV11-1 and TRBJ2-1, with TRBD2 identical over 14 bases. Germline values: CDR1 SGHAT, CDR2 FQDESV (reference sequence). Losses at the gene ends were 8 bases for V and 8 bases for J; bases not matched to a gene: 8. CDR3 size: 15 residues. The CDR3 is CASGPGTSGSYEQFF. In nucleotides, the CDR3 is TGTGCCAGCGGACCCGGGACTAGCGGGAGTTATGAGCAGTTCTTC.

This clonotype showed up just a few times. The chain employs TRBV5-1 and TRBJ2-6, with D possibly being TRBD1 or TRBD2 (6 bases each). The CDR3 contains 16 residues. Per the germline V gene, CDR1 is SGHRS and CDR2 is YFSETQ. V lost 2 bases to trimming and J lost 2 bases, with 11 bases between them. CDR3 nucleotides: TGCGCCAGCAGCTTACAGGGCGGGGCTGGGGCCAACGTCCTGACTTTC. Protein product: CASSLQGGAGANVLTF.

This clonotype was picked up a small number of times. The chain is built from TRBV27 and TRBJ2-3; 10 bases fit TRBD2. Germline CDR1 and CDR2: MNHEY and SMNVEV (reference sequence). The CDR3 runs 17 residues. J was trimmed by 4 bases and V by 4 bases; bases with no gene match: 11. The chain's CDR3 is CASSSSGAGGPPDTQYF. The DNA for the CDR3 is TGTGCCAGCAGTTCCAGCGGAGCGGGAGGGCCCCCAGATACGCAGTATTTT.

This clonotype came up a few times. The chain has TRBV9 and TRBJ2-1; TRBD2 matches at 11 bases. The CDR3 runs to 16 residues. The germline V gene encodes CDR1 SGDLS and CDR2 YYNGEE. The junction had 16 bases not matched to a gene; V was cut back by 7 bases and J by 10 bases. The CDR3 DNA reads as TGTGCCAGCGAGAGGGGTAGCGGGAGGGCCTTGGGGGAGCAGTTCTTC. Its protein product is CASERGSGRALGEQFF.